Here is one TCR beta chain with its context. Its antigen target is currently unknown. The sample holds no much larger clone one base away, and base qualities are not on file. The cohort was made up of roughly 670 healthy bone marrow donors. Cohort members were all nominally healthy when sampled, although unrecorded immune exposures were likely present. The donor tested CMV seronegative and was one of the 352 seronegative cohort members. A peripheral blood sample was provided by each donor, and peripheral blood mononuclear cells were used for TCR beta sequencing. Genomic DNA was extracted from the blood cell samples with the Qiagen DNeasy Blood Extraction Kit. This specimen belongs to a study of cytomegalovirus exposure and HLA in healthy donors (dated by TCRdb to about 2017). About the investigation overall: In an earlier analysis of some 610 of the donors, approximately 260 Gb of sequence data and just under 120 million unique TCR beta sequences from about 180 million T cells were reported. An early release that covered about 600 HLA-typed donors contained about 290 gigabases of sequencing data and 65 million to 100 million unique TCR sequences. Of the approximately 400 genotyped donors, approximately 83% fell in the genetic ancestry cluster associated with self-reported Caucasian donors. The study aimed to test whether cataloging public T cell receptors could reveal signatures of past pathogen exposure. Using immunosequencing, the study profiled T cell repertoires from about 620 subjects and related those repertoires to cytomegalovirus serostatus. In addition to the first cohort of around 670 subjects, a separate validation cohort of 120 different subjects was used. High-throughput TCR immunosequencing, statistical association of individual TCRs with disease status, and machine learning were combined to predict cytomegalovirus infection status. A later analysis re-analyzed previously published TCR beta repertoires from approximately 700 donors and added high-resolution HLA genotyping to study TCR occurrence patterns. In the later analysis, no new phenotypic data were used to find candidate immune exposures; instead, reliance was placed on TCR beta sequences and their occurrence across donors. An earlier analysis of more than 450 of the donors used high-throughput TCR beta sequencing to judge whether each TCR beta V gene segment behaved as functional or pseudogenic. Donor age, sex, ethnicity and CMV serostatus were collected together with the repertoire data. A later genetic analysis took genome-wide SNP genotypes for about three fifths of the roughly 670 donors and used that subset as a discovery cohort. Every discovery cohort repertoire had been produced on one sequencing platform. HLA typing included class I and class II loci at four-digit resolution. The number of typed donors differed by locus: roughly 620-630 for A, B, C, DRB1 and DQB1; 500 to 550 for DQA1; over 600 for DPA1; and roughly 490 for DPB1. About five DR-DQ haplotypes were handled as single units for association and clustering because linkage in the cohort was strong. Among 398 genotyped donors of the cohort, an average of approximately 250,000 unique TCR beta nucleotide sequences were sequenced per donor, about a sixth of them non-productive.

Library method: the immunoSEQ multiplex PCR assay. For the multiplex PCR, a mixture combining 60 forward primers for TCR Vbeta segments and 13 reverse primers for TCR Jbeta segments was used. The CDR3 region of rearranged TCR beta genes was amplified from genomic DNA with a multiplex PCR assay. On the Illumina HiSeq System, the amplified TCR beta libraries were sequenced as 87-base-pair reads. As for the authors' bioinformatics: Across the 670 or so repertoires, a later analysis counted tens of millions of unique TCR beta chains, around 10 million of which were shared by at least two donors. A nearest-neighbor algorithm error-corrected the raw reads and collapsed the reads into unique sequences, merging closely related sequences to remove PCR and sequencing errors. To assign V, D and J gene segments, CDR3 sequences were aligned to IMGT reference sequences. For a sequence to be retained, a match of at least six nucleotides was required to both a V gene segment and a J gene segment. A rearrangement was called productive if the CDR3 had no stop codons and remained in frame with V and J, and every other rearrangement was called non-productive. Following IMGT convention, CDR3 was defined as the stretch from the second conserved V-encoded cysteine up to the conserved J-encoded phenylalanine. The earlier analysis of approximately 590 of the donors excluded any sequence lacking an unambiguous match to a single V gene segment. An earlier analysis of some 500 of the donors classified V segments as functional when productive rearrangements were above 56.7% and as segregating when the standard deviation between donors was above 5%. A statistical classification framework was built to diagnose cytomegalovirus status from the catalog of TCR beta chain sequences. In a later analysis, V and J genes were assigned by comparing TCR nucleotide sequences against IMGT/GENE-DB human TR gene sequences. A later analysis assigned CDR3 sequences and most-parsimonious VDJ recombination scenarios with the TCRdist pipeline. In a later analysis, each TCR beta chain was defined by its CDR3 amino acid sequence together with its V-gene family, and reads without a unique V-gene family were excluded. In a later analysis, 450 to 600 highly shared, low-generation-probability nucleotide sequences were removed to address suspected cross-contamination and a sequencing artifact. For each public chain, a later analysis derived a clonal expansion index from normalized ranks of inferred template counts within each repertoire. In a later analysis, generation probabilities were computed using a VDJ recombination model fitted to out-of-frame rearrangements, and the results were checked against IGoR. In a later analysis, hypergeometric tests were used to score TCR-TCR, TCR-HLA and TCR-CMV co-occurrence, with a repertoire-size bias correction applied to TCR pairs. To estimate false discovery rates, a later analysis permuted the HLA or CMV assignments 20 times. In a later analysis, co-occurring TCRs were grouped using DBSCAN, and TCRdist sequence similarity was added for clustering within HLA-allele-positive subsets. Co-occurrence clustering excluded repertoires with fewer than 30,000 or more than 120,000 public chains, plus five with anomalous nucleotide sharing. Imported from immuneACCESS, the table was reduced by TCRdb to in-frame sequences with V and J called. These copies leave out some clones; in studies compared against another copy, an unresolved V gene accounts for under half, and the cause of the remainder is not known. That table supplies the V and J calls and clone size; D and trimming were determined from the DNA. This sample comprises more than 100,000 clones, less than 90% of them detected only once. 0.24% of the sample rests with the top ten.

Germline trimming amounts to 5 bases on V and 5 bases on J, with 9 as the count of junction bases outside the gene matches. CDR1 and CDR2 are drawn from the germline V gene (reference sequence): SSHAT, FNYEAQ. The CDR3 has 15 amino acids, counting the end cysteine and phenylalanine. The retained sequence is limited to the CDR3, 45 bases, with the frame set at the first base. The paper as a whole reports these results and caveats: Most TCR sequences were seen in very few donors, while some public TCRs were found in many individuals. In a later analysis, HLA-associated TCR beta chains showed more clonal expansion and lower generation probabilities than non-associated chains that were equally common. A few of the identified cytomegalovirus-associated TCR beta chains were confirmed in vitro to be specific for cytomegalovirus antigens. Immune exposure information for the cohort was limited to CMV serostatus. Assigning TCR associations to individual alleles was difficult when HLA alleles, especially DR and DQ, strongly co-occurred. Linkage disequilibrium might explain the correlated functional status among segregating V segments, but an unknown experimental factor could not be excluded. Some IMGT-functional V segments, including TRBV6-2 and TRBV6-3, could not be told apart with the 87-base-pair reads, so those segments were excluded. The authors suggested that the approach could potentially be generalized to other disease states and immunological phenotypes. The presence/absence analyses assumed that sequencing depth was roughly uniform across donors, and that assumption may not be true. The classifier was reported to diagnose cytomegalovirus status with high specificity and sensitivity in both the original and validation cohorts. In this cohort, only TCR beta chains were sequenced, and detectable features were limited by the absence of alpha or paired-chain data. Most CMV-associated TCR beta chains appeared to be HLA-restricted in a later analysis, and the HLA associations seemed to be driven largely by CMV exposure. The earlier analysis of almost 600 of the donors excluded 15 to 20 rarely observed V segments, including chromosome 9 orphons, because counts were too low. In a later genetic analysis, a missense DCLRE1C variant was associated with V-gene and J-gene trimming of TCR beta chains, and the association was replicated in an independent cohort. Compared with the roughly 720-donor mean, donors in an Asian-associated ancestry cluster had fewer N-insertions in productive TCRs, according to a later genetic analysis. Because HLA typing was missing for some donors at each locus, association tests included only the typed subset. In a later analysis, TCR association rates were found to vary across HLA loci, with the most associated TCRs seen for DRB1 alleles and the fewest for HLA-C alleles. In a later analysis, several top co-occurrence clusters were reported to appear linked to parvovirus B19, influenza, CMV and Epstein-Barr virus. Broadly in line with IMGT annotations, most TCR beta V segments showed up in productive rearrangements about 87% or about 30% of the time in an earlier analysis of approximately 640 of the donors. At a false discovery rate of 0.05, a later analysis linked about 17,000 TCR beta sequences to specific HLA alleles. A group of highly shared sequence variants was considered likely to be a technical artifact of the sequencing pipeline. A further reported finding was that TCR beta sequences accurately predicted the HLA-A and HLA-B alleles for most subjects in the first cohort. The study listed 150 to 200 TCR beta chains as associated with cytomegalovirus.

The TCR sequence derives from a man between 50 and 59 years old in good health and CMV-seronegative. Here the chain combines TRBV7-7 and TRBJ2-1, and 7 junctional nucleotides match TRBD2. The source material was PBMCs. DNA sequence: TGTGCCAGCAGCCTAAAAGCGGGAAGGAACAATGAGCAGTTCTTC. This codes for CASSLKAGRNNEQFF.